The 8 T cell receptor beta chains listed next were all sequenced from one sample in a study of T cells in Graves' hyperthyroidism and ophthalmopathy. Regions amplified from RNA transcripts were the TCR beta CDR3 regions. In the first-round RT-PCR of the TCR CDR3, the HTBI primer set was used. TCRdb reanalysed the multiplex PCR reads using MiXCR and keeps one entry per CDR3 protein. The table has 600,000 or so distinct CDR3 sequences, 12% to 15% seen once. Sequencing was done on a sample of blood. The receptors here all came from a woman younger than 35 with Graves' ophthalmopathy.

This clonotype was detected only a few times. The J gene is TRBJ2-7, the V gene TRBV10-3, with 12 positions matching TRBD2. The junction had 5 bases not matched to a gene; V was cut back by 5 bases and J by 6 bases. This CDR3 has 14 amino acids. The germline V gene encodes CDR1 ENHRY and CDR2 SYGVKD. CDR3 in DNA: TGTGCCATCAGTCCTCGACTAGCGGGAGTCGAGCAGTACTTC. Translated, it gives CAISPRLAGVEQYF.

The V and J genes are TRBV18 and TRBJ2-7, with 14 bases matching TRBD2. Germline V CDR1 and CDR2: KGHSH, LQKENI. This CDR3 has 16 amino acids. The V segment lost 3 bases and the J segment 2 bases; nucleotides outside the gene matches: 3. The CDR3 nucleotides are TGTGCCAGCTCACCGGGGACTAGCGGGAGTGCCTACGAGCAGTACTTC. Its translation: CASSPGTSGSAYEQYF.

With respect to this clonotype: A much larger clone lies a single base off, so this may be a read error. This rearrangement joins TRBV7-9 to TRBJ1-5; 9 bases match TRBD1. Per the germline V gene, CDR1 is SEHNR and CDR2 is FQNEAQ (reference sequence). The CDR3 contains 18 residues. J lost 5 bases, V lost 4 bases, and 15 bases had no gene match. Here the CDR3 DNA reads TGTGCCAGCAGCTCAGTAGGCGGGACAGGGATCGGGGATCAGCCCCAGCATTTT. Amino acid sequence: CASSSVGGTGIGDQPQHF.

The V gene is TRBV27, the J gene TRBJ1-1; no firm D call. CDR3 length equals 13 residues. V was pared by 8 bases and J by 1 base, with 11 bases between. Germline V CDR1 and CDR2: MNHEY, SMNVEV (reference sequence). The CDR3 region has the DNA TGTGCCAGCGCCTTGTACACGAACACTGAAGCTTTCTTT. This gives the protein CASALYTNTEAFF.

This clonotype was observed a few times. The junction differs from germline at one of its ends, possibly a read error. This chain joins TRBV30 and TRBJ2-1; the match to TRBD2 covers 15 bases. The CDR3 is 17 amino acids. Germline values: CDR1 GTSNPN, CDR2 SVGIG (reference sequence). The CDR3 DNA sequence: TGTGCCTGGAGTGTCATCCGGGGACTAGCGGGAGGCAATGAGCAGCTCTTC. Translated, it gives CAWSVIRGLAGGNEQLF.

This clonotype showed up many times. The limits of the CDR3 on the DNA are not certain, so only TCRdb's listed CDR3 is given. J is TRBJ1-2 and V is TRBV2; TRBD1, the D gene given by the table, was not confirmed from the DNA. Germline values: CDR1 SNHLY, CDR2 FYNNEI. Inclusive of both ends, the CDR3 amounts to 11 amino acids. The CDR3 here is CASSPWGQGTF.

The chain has TRBV6-1 and TRBJ2-6; D possibly corresponds to TRBD1 (5 bases). Germline lookup yields CDR1 MNHNS and CDR2 SASEGT. This CDR3 has 16 residues. Trimming removed 8 bases from V and 0 bases from J, with 14 bases in between. CDR3: CASLQALPSGANVLTF. The DNA for the CDR3 is TGTGCCAGCTTACAGGCTCTGCCCTCTGGGGCCAACGTCCTGACTTTC.

A few counts support this clonotype. The genes are TRBV12-3 or TRBV12-4 and TRBJ2-1, with D perhaps being TRBD1 or TRBD2 (6 bases each). The CDR3 runs 16 residues. The V end was cut by 8 bases, the J end by 8 bases, with 25 bases between. The CDR3 here is CASGSSGHGGVHEQFF. In nucleotides, the CDR3 is TGTGCCAGCGGTTCATCGGGACATGGAGGGGTCCATGAGCAGTTCTTC.